One and the same sample provided the 5 T cell receptor beta chains below, sequenced in a study of cytomegalovirus exposure and HLA in healthy donors. The PCR used 60 Vbeta and 13 Jbeta primers. Generated by immunoSEQ multiplex PCR, the TCRdb table keeps only in-frame clones and is missing some. The sample table sets out over 100,000 clones. The source material was PBMCs. Every receptor here comes from a man younger than 35 in good health and CMV-seronegative.

The chain uses TRBV6-6 and TRBJ1-4; TRBD1 agrees at 10 bases. Germline trimming cut 5 bases from V and 4 bases from J; bases unmatched to any gene: 4. Germline V gene lookup returns CDR1 MNHNY and CDR2 SVGAGI (reference sequence). The CDR3 is 15 amino acids. CDR3 sequence (DNA): TGTGCCAGCAGTCCCCGGGACAGGGGTAATGAAAAACTGTTTTTT. The encoded protein is CASSPRDRGNEKLFF.

This chain uses TRBV7-2 with TRBJ1-4; a weak D match, TRBD1 (5 bases). Deletions cut 2 bases from V and 7 bases from J, with 20 bases between. Germline CDR1 and CDR2: SGHTA and FQGNSA. The CDR3 spans 17 residues. CDR3 sequence: CASSLHPAGGGGEKLFF. Written as DNA, the CDR3 is TGTGCCAGCAGCTTACACCCCGCGGGCGGCGGGGGTGAAAAACTGTTTTTT.

The chain couples TRBV13 to TRBJ1-2; D remains ambiguous. V dropped 5 bases and J dropped 3 bases, with 13 bases sitting between them. The CDR3 covers 14 residues. The V gene's germline CDR1 is PRHDT and CDR2 FYEKMQ (reference sequence). This chain's CDR3 is CASSLRLPYYGYTF. DNA for the CDR3: TGTGCCAGCAGCCTCCGGTTACCGTACTATGGCTACACCTTC.

V and J are TRBV28 and TRBJ2-1, with 8 bases matching TRBD2. CDR1 MDHEN and CDR2 SYDVKM come from the germline V gene. The CDR3 consists of 14 residues. Losses at the gene ends were 2 bases for V and 9 bases for J; bases not matched to a gene: 6. The CDR3 loop is CASSLSGGQGEQFF. The CDR3 DNA is TGTGCCAGCAGTTTAAGCGGGGGCCAGGGTGAGCAGTTCTTC. The complete variable domain, with remaining parts taken from reference TRBV28 and TRBJ2-1, reads DVKVTQSSRYLVKRTGEKVFLECVQDMDHENMFWYRQDPGLGLRLIYFSYDVKMKEKGDIPEGYSVSREKKERFSLILESASTNQTSMYLCASSLSGGQGEQFFGPGTRLTVL.

The chain uses TRBV5-4 and TRBJ2-7; TRBD2 matches at 10 bases. Per the germline V gene, CDR1 is SGHNT and CDR2 is YYREEE (reference sequence). Losses at the gene ends were 1 base for V and 4 bases for J; bases not matched to a gene: 11. The CDR3 totals 17 residues. The CDR3 region is CASSLTISGRNGYEQYF. CDR3 in DNA: TGTGCCAGCAGCTTGACGATTAGCGGGAGGAACGGGTACGAGCAGTACTTC.